Reported below is one TCR beta chain. Its antigen is unidentified. Sorting was used to obtain naive CD8 T cells (CD8+CD4-CCR7+CD45RA+). This record comes from a study of molecular identifiers for immune sequencing clone quantification. Study context: The replicate experiment used RNA from 20,000 or 100,000 naive CD8 cells. This RNA was split into five aliquots, and four of them were sequenced.

Previously described methods with listed TCR primers produced the bulk TCR libraries. TCRdb re-analysed the PCR reads in MiXCR, keeping a single row per CDR3 protein. Found here are over 600,000 distinct CDR3 sequences, 15% to 20% of them singletons; the top ten hold 0.85% to 0.9%. CDR3 length: 15 residues. CDR1 and CDR2 (germline): LNHDA, SQIVND (reference sequence). V was trimmed by 3 bases and J by 1 base, leaving 10 bases between them. The study, taken as a whole, reports: Under 1% of molecules in naive cells, but over 98% of effector molecules, belonged to clones above 20 RNA copies.

The clonotype was recovered from a human donor in good health. Some libraries in this study had Jurkat cell RNA spiked in. This chain links TRBV19 with TRBJ1-5; D is ambiguous. The material sequenced was naive CD8+ T cells from blood, with Jurkat cell RNA spiked in. Sample subset: FACS-sorted CD8+CD4-CCR7+CD45RA+ naive T cells. The CDR3 is CASSIRGGSNQPQHF. Here the CDR3 DNA reads TGTGCCAGTAGTATTCGAGGTGGAAGCAATCAGCCCCAGCATTTT.